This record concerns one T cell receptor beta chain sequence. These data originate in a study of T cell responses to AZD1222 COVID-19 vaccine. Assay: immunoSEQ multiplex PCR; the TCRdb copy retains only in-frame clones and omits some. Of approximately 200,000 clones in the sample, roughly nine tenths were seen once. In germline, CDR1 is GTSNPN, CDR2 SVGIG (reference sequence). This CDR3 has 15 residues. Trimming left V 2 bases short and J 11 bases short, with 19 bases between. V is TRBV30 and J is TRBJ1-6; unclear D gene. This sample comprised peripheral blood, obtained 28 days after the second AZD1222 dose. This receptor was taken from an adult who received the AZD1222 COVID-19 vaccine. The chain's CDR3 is CAWSRAGSRTAPLHF. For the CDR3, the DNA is TGTGCCTGGAGTCGAGCCGGGTCCCGGACTGCACCCCTCCACTTT.